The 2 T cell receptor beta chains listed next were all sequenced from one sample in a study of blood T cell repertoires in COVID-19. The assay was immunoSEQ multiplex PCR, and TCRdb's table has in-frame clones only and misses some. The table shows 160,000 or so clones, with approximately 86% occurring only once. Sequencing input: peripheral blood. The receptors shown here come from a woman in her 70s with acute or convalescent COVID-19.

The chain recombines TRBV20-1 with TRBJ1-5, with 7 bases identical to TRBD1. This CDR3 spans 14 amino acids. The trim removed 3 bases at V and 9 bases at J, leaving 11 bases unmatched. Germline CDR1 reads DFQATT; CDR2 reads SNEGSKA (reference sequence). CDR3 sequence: CSASAGGQGLPQHF. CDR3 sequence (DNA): TGCAGTGCTAGTGCAGGGGGTCAGGGCTTGCCCCAGCATTTT.

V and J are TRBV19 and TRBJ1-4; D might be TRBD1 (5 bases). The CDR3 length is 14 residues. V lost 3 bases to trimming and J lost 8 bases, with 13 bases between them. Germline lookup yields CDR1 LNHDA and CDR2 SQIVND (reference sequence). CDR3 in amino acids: CASSIGQGGEKLFF. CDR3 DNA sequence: TGTGCCAGTAGTATTGGGCAGGGAGGAGAAAAACTGTTTTTT. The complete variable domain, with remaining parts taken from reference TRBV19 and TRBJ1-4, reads DGGITQSPKYLFRKEGQNVTLSCEQNLNHDAMYWYRQDPGQGLRLIYYSQIVNDFQKGDIAEGYSVSREKKESFPLTVTSAQKNPTAFYLCASSIGQGGEKLFFGSGTQLSVL.